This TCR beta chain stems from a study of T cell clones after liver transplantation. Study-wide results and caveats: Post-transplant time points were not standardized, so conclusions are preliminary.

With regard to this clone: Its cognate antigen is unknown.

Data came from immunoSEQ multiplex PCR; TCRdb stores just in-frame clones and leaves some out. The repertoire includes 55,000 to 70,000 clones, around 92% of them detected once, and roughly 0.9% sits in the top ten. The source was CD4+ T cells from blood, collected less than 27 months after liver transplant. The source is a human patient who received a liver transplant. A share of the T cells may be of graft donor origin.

Written as DNA, the CDR3 is TGTGCCAGCTCACCAAACCTCGAGCAGTACTTC. Its translation is CASSPNLEQYF. The chain couples TRBV18 to TRBJ2-7, with D unresolved. Deletions cut 2 bases from V and 6 bases from J, with 5 bases between. The CDR3 contains 11 residues. In germline, CDR1 is KGHSH, CDR2 LQKENI. The whole variable domain, remainder taken from reference TRBV18 and TRBJ2-7, is NAGVMQNPRHLVRRRGQEARLRCSPMKGHSHVYWYRQLPEEGLKFMVYLQKENIIDESGMPKERFSAEFPKEGPSILRIQQVVRGDSAAYFCASSPNLEQYFGPGTRLTVT.